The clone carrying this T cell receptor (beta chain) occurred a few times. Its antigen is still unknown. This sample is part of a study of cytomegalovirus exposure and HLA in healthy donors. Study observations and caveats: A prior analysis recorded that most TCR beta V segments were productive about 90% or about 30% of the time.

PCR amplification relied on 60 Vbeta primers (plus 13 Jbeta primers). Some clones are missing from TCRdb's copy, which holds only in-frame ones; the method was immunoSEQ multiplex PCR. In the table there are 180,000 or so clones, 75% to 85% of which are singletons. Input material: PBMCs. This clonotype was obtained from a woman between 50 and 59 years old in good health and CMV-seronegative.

Here the CDR3 DNA reads TGTGCCATCAGCCAGTACACTGAAGCTTTCTTT. It codes for CAISQYTEAFF. V usage is TRBV10-3 and J usage is TRBJ1-1; D gene unclear. In germline, CDR1 is ENHRY, CDR2 SYGVKD. The CDR3 contains 11 residues. V was clipped by 6 bases and J by 3 bases, with 5 bases between them.